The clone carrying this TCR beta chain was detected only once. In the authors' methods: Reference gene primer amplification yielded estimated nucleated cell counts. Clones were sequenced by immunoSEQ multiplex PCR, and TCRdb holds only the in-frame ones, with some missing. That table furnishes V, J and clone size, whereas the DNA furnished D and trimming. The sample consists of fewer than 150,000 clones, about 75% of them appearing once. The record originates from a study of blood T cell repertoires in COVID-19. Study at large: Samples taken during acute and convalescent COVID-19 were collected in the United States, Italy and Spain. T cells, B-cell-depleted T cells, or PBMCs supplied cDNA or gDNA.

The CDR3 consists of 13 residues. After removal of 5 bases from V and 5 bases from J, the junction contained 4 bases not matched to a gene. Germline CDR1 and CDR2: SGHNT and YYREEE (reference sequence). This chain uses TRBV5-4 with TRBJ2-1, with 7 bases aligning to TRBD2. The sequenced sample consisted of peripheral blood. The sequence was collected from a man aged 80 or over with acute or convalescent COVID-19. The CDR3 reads CASRGGTHNEQFF. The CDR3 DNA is TGTGCCAGCAGGGGGGGGACCCACAATGAGCAGTTCTTC.